This T cell receptor (beta chain) comes out of a study of shared clonotypes between healthy human individuals. Libraries were prepared by immunoSEQ multiplex PCR; TCRdb keeps only in-frame clonotypes and omits some of them. The data show some 1,400,000 clones, 95% to 97% seen once. Germline V gives CDR1 MNHEY, CDR2 SMNVEV (reference sequence). The CDR3 sequence is 15 residues long. J was trimmed by 8 bases and V by 4 bases; bases with no gene match: 9. The chain recombines TRBV27 with TRBJ2-1; 9 positions agree with TRBD2. Sample: naive CD4+ T cells sorted from blood. Subset denoted: CD45RA+ positively selected. The source of this sequence is a man aged 25 to 40 in good health. The CDR3 region has the DNA TGTGCCAGCAGTTCCACTTTAGCGGGAGTCGATGAGCAGTTCTTC. Protein: CASSSTLAGVDEQFF.